This T cell receptor (beta chain) was found in a study of a mutant IDH1 vaccine in newly diagnosed glioma (dated by TCRdb to 2020 to 2023). Turning to the overall study: Patients received eight vaccinations in weeks 1, 3, 5, 7, 11, 15, 19 and 23, corresponding to visits V03 through V10. Of the approximately 34 treated patients, 62.5% were male and around 40% were female, and a mean age of approximately 40 years was recorded. Vaccination began 4-6 weeks after radiotherapy alone, or alongside temozolomide cycles in the chemotherapy-containing groups. Peripheral blood samples were drawn at six visits, namely V03 (baseline), V05, V07, V10, V12 and V13. For exploratory analyses, longitudinal TCRB deep sequencing was carried out in 25 treated patients wherever samples were available. Prior to enrollment, standard therapy consisting of radiotherapy alone, temozolomide alone, or radiochemotherapy with temozolomide had been administered to patients, with the combination being received by most patients.

The sample's time point label is to be understood as: week 11, during vaccination. Each vaccine dose was 300 ug of a 20-mer mutant IDH1 peptide in Montanide, given subcutaneously with topical imiquimod. The donors had newly diagnosed IDH1-mutant astrocytomas of WHO grade 3 or 4 that showed loss of nuclear ATRX. The samples were drawn from NOA16, a multicentre, single-arm, open-label phase I trial in Germany that tested a mutant IDH1 peptide vaccine in humans for the first time. Genomic DNA for TCRB sequencing was isolated from EDTA blood with the DNeasy Blood and Tissue Kit. The CDR3 numbers 14 residues from cysteine through phenylalanine. Solely the CDR3 DNA is kept, with 42 bases framed from the first base. V and J are truncated by 10 bases and 4 bases respectively, leaving an intervening sequence of 18 bases. The CDR1 and CDR2 encoded by the germline V gene are MNHEY and SVGAGI. With respect to this clone: There is no known antigen for this receptor. No much larger clone exists at a distance of one base, and base qualities are not known.

Library construction relied on the immunoSEQ multiplex PCR assay. Following the manufacturer's protocol, the hsTCRB Kit was used to amplify rearranged TCR beta chain sequences. TCRB libraries were sequenced on an Illumina MiSeq. The original methods were these. The proprietary platform of the kit vendor was used for demultiplexing, trimming and gene mapping. As stored in TCRdb, this immuneACCESS dataset retains in-frame rearrangements with V and J assigned. A fraction of the clones does not appear; measured against another copy, unresolved V genes explain less than half of the discrepancy, and the remainder lacks a known reason. Clone size and the V and J calls come from that table; the DNA yielded D and trimming. This sample is represented by under 55,000 clones; 75% to 95% of them were singletons. The top ten constitute around 2.5% of the sample. Paper-wide results and their limitations: The authors stated that sample limitations prevented analyses of patient blood samples from being reproduced. Across multiple MHC alleles, vaccine-induced immune responses were seen in just over 90% of patients. Pseudoprogression appeared unrelated to alterations in the top peripheral T cell clonotypes detected by TCRB sequencing. PBMC samples for TCRB deep sequencing were selected based on availability.

The TCR comes from a man aged 50-59 years with glioma. Source: PBMCs, taken from a glioma patient whose treatment included an IDH1 peptide vaccine. The chain links TRBV6-5 with TRBJ2-3; the D gene is possibly TRBD1, with 5 bases matching. The DNA sequence reads TGTGCCACTCGAAATAGGGGCCACGCAGATACGCAGTATTTT. Its product reads: CATRNRGHADTQYF.